These 23 T cell receptor beta chains came from one sample sequenced in a study of blood T cell repertoires in COVID-19. The assay was immunoSEQ multiplex PCR, and TCRdb's table has in-frame clones only and misses some. The sample includes some 90,000 clones, 70% to 90% of them seen just once. The sample consisted of peripheral blood. Every receptor here comes from a woman of 80 years or more with acute or convalescent COVID-19.

The J gene is TRBJ2-7, the V gene TRBV5-1; 10 bases are shared with TRBD1. The CDR3 is made up of 14 amino acids. Unmatched junction bases numbered 6, after V lost 4 bases and J lost 5 bases. Germline lookup yields CDR1 SGHRS and CDR2 YFSETQ. The CDR3 DNA reads TGCGCCAGCAGCATCCGACAGGGGGCCAACGAGCAGTACTTC. This sequence encodes CASSIRQGANEQYF.

The chain couples TRBV4-1 to TRBJ2-3, with TRBD2 matching over 8 bases. In germline, CDR1 is MGHRA, CDR2 YSYEKL. The CDR3 runs to 17 residues. The V gene end was trimmed by 6 bases and the J gene end by 2 bases; junction bases not matched to a gene: 13. CDR3 nucleotides: TGCGCCAGCAGTCCCGGGGGCGGGGGGCCCAACACAGATACGCAGTATTTT. This encodes CASSPGGGGPNTDTQYF.

The V and J genes are TRBV7-3 and TRBJ2-2; 8 bases are shared with TRBD2. The CDR3 extends over 17 amino acids. V trimming: 5 bases; J trimming: 0 bases; junction bases outside the gene matches: 8. Per germline, CDR1 SGHTA and CDR2 FQGTGA. CDR3 sequence: CASSGPTGGTNTGELFF. Here the CDR3 DNA reads TGTGCCAGCAGCGGCCCCACGGGGGGGACGAACACCGGGGAGCTGTTTTTT. The variable domain in full, completed from reference TRBV7-3 and TRBJ2-2, reads GAGVSQTPSNKVTEKGKYVELRCDPISGHTALYWYRQSLGQGPEFLIYFQGTGAADDSGLPNDRFFAVRPEGSVSTLKIQRTERGDSAVYLCASSGPTGGTNTGELFFGEGSRLTVL.

This chain links TRBV5-4 with TRBJ2-7, with 12 bases matching TRBD2. The CDR3 sequence is 14 residues long. Trimming removed 4 bases from V and 7 bases from J; junction bases left unmatched: 6. The germline CDR1 and CDR2 sequences are SGHNT and YYREEE (reference sequence). CDR3 in amino acids: CASSPGLAGREQYF. As DNA, the CDR3 is TGTGCCAGCAGCCCCGGACTAGCGGGAAGGGAGCAGTACTTC.

The V and J genes are TRBV19 and TRBJ1-2; maybe TRBD1 (6 bases). Between the trimmed V and J ends, which lost 5 bases and 4 bases, there was a span of 11 bases. This CDR3 is 13 amino acids long. Germline V gene data show CDR1 as LNHDA and CDR2 as SQIVND (reference sequence). This CDR3 is CASSQQGSYGYTF. CDR3 nucleotides: TGTGCCAGTAGTCAACAGGGATCCTATGGCTACACCTTC.

The CDR3 spells CASSARDRGRGQYF. Here the CDR3 DNA reads TGTGCCAGTAGTGCGCGAGACAGGGGGCGCGGGCAGTACTTC. The chain links TRBV19 to TRBJ2-7, with TRBD1 identical over 10 bases. Trimming cost V 5 bases and J 9 bases; bases outside gene matches: 10. CDR1 and CDR2 from the germline V gene are LNHDA and SQIVND (reference sequence). The CDR3 has 14 amino acids. The whole variable domain, filled in from reference TRBV19 and TRBJ2-7, reads DGGITQSPKYLFRKEGQNVTLSCEQNLNHDAMYWYRQDPGQGLRLIYYSQIVNDFQKGDIAEGYSVSREKKESFPLTVTSAQKNPTAFYLCASSARDRGRGQYFGPGTRLTVT.

The chain has TRBV29-1 and TRBJ2-1; perhaps TRBD1 as D (6 bases). The CDR3 length is 12 residues. From germline, CDR1 is SQVTM and CDR2 ANQGSEA. With 7 bases removed from V and 10 bases from J, the gap between germline ends came to 17 bases. The CDR3 DNA reads as TGCAGCGCTACCACAGGGATAGGGGAGCAGTTCTTC. Translated: CSATTGIGEQFF.

The CDR3 DNA reads TGTGCCAGCTCACCAATCGGGGTTTCCTACGAGCAGTACTTC. Encoded protein: CASSPIGVSYEQYF. The chain joins TRBV18 to TRBJ2-7; tentative D call: TRBD2 (5 bases). There are 14 residues in the CDR3. V was trimmed by 2 bases and J by 1 base, leaving 9 bases between them. Germline V gene data show CDR1 as KGHSH and CDR2 as LQKENI. The variable domain in full, completed from reference TRBV18 and TRBJ2-7, reads NAGVMQNPRHLVRRRGQEARLRCSPMKGHSHVYWYRQLPEEGLKFMVYLQKENIIDESGMPKERFSAEFPKEGPSILRIQQVVRGDSAAYFCASSPIGVSYEQYFGPGTRLTVT.

This sequence joins TRBV5-5 and TRBJ1-2; unclear D gene. This CDR3 is built from 13 residues. The V gene's germline CDR1 is SGHKS and CDR2 YYEKEE (reference sequence). V lost 1 base, J lost 4 bases, and 8 bases lay in between. The CDR3 DNA reads TGTGCCAGCAGCTTGCCCGGGAGCTATGGCTACACCTTC. Amino acid sequence: CASSLPGSYGYTF.

The V call is TRBV19, the J call TRBJ2-7; 7 bases fit TRBD2. Germline V gene data show CDR1 as LNHDA and CDR2 as SQIVND (reference sequence). The CDR3 extends over 15 amino acids. The trim removed 4 bases at V and 3 bases at J, leaving 9 bases unmatched. The CDR3 DNA reads TGTGCCAGTAGTAGGGCCGGGCTAGCGGTCTACGAGCAGTACTTC. It specifies CASSRAGLAVYEQYF. The variable domain in full, with the rest retrieved from reference TRBV19 and TRBJ2-7, is DGGITQSPKYLFRKEGQNVTLSCEQNLNHDAMYWYRQDPGQGLRLIYYSQIVNDFQKGDIAEGYSVSREKKESFPLTVTSAQKNPTAFYLCASSRAGLAVYEQYFGPGTRLTVT.

This chain links TRBV28 with TRBJ1-5; tentatively, D is TRBD1 (5 bases). Germline-derived CDR1 and CDR2 are MDHEN and SYDVKM. V was trimmed by 6 bases and J by 1 base, leaving 7 bases between them. The CDR3 totals 13 residues. CDR3 nucleotide sequence: TGTGCCAGCAGCAGGGCGAGCAATCAGCCCCAGCATTTT. Translating it yields CASSRASNQPQHF.

This clone has only one observation. The chain couples TRBV11-3 to TRBJ2-1; 12 positions match TRBD2. The ends lost 4 bases at V and 4 bases at J; junction bases unmatched: 8. CDR1 is SGHNT, CDR2 YENEEA, per germline. The CDR3 contains 17 residues. CDR3 in amino acids: CASSSLAGGTLYNEQFF. CDR3 bases: TGTGCCAGCAGCTCCCTAGCGGGGGGGACTCTTTACAATGAGCAGTTCTTC. Drawing the rest from reference TRBV11-3 and TRBJ2-1, the complete variable domain is EAGVVQSPRYKIIEKKQPVAFWCNPISGHNTLYWYLQNLGQGPELLIRYENEEAVDDSQLPKDRFSAERLKGVDSTLKIQPAELGDSAVYLCASSSLAGGTLYNEQFFGPGTRLTVL.

This chain uses TRBV5-6 with TRBJ2-5; 7 bases are shared with TRBD1. Losses at the gene ends were 3 bases for V and 3 bases for J; bases not matched to a gene: 5. CDR1 is SGHDT, CDR2 YYEEEE, per germline. The CDR3 consists of 14 residues. As DNA, the CDR3 is TGTGCCAGCAGCTCCACAGGGGTGGAAGAGACCCAGTACTTC. It encodes CASSSTGVEETQYF.

V usage is TRBV28 and J usage is TRBJ2-7; 7 bases align to TRBD1. V was clipped by 5 bases and J by 2 bases; unmatched bases: 9. The CDR3 runs 15 residues. CDR1 and CDR2 (germline): MDHEN, SYDVKM. DNA of the CDR3: TGTGCCAGCAGTAAAGGGACAGTCAGCCCCTACGAGCAGTACTTC. Translating gives CASSKGTVSPYEQYF.

The genes are TRBV10-1 and TRBJ2-5; TRBD2 matches 9 bases. V gave up 4 bases and J gave up 4 bases; unmatched junction bases: 7. The germline V gene encodes CDR1 WNHNN and CDR2 SYGVQD (reference sequence). This CDR3 region has 15 residues. The DNA for the CDR3 is TGCGCCAGCAGTGGGGCGGGGGGGACTGGAGAGACCCAGTACTTC. The encoded protein is CASSGAGGTGETQYF.

The chain has TRBV19 and TRBJ1-5, with D uncertain. The CDR3 length is 15 residues. The V gene's germline CDR1 is LNHDA and CDR2 SQIVND (reference sequence). V was shortened by 0 bases and J by 4 bases, with 10 bases between the two germline ends. The CDR3 reads CASSIDPRGNQPQHF. As DNA, the CDR3 is TGTGCCAGTAGTATAGATCCCCGGGGAAATCAGCCCCAGCATTTT.

The J gene is TRBJ2-7, the V gene TRBV5-1; TRBD2 might be the D (6 bases). The CDR3 runs 16 residues. V lost 0 bases and J 3 bases, leaving 16 bases between the germline ends. Germline CDR1 reads SGHRS; CDR2 reads YFSETQ. The CDR3 protein is CASSLAGRREHYEQYF. CDR3 sequence (DNA): TGCGCCAGCAGCTTGGCCGGGAGAAGAGAGCACTACGAGCAGTACTTC.

V gene TRBV5-4 combines with J gene TRBJ2-7; 11 bases map to TRBD1. The CDR3 runs to 16 residues. Germline V gene lookup returns CDR1 SGHNT and CDR2 YYREEE (reference sequence). J lost 1 base, V lost 4 bases, and 7 bases had no gene match. The CDR3 DNA follows: TGTGCCAGCAGCCCCCCGGGACAGGGGGGTTCCTACGAGCAGTACTTC. As protein: CASSPPGQGGSYEQYF.

This clone was observed once. One end of the junction varies from germline; a read error may be responsible. The rearrangement uses TRBV7-2 and TRBJ2-7, with TRBD2 matching over 8 bases. The CDR3 is 14 residues long. Germline V gene lookup returns CDR1 SGHTA and CDR2 FQGNSA. CDR3 residues: CAGSSYGGADEQYF. Here the CDR3 DNA reads TGTGCCGGCAGCTCCTACGGGGGGGCTGACGAGCAGTACTTC.

V and J are TRBV9 and TRBJ2-1; maybe TRBD2 (6 bases). V gave up 4 bases and J gave up 1 base, with 15 bases separating them. The CDR3 loop spans 16 amino acids. The germline CDR1 and CDR2 sequences are SGDLS and YYNGEE. In DNA, the CDR3 is TGTGCCAGCAGCCCGCGGGGCAAGGAGTCCTACAATGAGCAGTTCTTC. Its protein product is CASSPRGKESYNEQFF.

V and J are TRBV25-1 and TRBJ1-1; TRBD1 aligns across 9 bases. V was pared by 5 bases and J by 5 bases, with 9 bases of the junction left unmatched. CDR1 and CDR2 from the germline V gene are MGHDK and SYGVNS. The CDR3 has 15 amino acids. CDR3: CASSRPGTGRTEAFF. The CDR3 bases are TGTGCCAGCAGTAGACCCGGGACAGGGAGGACTGAAGCTTTCTTT.

In this sample, this clone turned up a few times. This chain joins TRBV4-1 and TRBJ1-1; 8 bases fit TRBD1. V dropped 4 bases and J dropped 5; count of bases not matched to a gene: 12. The CDR3 sequence is 16 residues long. Germline CDR1 MGHRA, CDR2 YSYEKL. DNA of the CDR3: TGCGCCAGCAGCCTCCACGCGGACAGGGTATATACTGAAGCTTTCTTT. Translated, it gives CASSLHADRVYTEAFF.

V usage is TRBV5-6 and J usage is TRBJ1-3; no definite D call. V was clipped by 5 bases and J by 0 bases, with 12 bases between them. From germline, CDR1 is SGHDT and CDR2 YYEEEE. CDR3 length: 15 residues. CDR3: CASRAGKSSGNTIYF. CDR3 sequence (DNA): TGTGCCAGCAGAGCGGGCAAGAGCTCTGGAAACACCATATATTTT.